The 21 T cell receptor beta chains given below trace back to one sample, sequenced in a study of blood T cell repertoires in COVID-19. Repertoires were generated with immunoSEQ multiplex PCR, while TCRdb's copy carries only in-frame clones and drops some. The sample carries around 140,000 clones, 60% to 80% recorded once. The source material was peripheral blood. These TCRs come from a woman aged 50 to 60 with active or convalescent COVID-19.

J is TRBJ1-2 and V is TRBV28; D is perhaps TRBD1 (5 bases). Per germline, CDR1 MDHEN and CDR2 SYDVKM. The ends were cut back, 4 bases at V and 8 bases at J, with 11 bases in the middle. This CDR3 has 12 amino acids. The CDR3: CASSSDILGYTF. In nucleotides, the CDR3 is TGTGCCAGCAGTTCGGACATTTTGGGCTACACCTTC.

CDR3 coding DNA: TGTGCCAGCAGTTTGATCGGTAATCTACGGGAGCAGTACTTC. Translated, it gives CASSLIGNLREQYF. The chain is built from TRBV28 and TRBJ2-7, with unresolved D. V lost 3 bases and J lost 7, with 16 bases in between. Germline V gene data show CDR1 as MDHEN and CDR2 as SYDVKM. CDR3 length: 14 residues.

The gene calls are TRBV3-1 (or the pseudogene TRBV3-2) and TRBJ1-1; no reliable D call. The CDR3 consists of 14 residues. From germline, CDR1 is LGHDT and CDR2 YNNKEL (reference sequence). Trimming removed 0 bases at V and 10 bases at J, with 15 bases between. CDR3 amino acids: CASSQEGVPSGAFF. CDR3 nucleotides: TGTGCCAGCAGCCAAGAGGGTGTCCCCTCGGGAGCTTTCTTT.

The chain joins TRBV15 to TRBJ2-3; 9 nucleotides align to TRBD1. Per germline, CDR1 LNHNV and CDR2 YYDKDF (reference sequence). Trimming took 1 base from V and 1 from J; bases not matched to a gene: 12. The CDR3 sequence is 19 residues long. The CDR3 loop is CATSRAQHPGQGGTDTQYF. Here the CDR3 DNA reads TGTGCCACCAGCAGAGCCCAACACCCGGGACAGGGTGGCACAGATACGCAGTATTTT.

The rearrangement joins TRBV7-9 to TRBJ1-2, with a weak D call TRBD1 (5 bases). Germline V gives CDR1 SEHNR, CDR2 FQNEAQ (reference sequence). The CDR3 has 12 amino acids. Trimming cost V 4 bases and J 7 bases, with 10 bases left between them. The chain's CDR3 is CASSSGDGGYTF. The DNA for the CDR3 is TGTGCCAGCAGCTCGGGGGATGGTGGCTACACCTTC.

This clone came up a few times. One end of the junction does not line up with germline, which may come from a read error. V usage is TRBV6-1 and J usage is TRBJ2-7; 11 bases agree with TRBD1. The CDR3 sequence is 15 residues long. The germline V gene has CDR1 MNHNS and CDR2 SASEGT. CDR3 nucleotides: TGTGCCAGCAGGGAAGGGACAGGGGGCTCCTACGAGCAGTACTTC. It yields the protein CASREGTGGSYEQYF.

The chain employs TRBV19 and TRBJ1-2, with D possibly TRBD1 on 5 matching bases. The V gene's germline CDR1 is LNHDA and CDR2 SQIVND (reference sequence). V gave up 3 bases and J gave up 3 bases, with 8 bases separating them. This CDR3 comprises 13 residues. The CDR3 region is CASSIRQYYGYTF. The CDR3 DNA reads TGTGCCAGTAGTATCCGACAGTACTATGGCTACACCTTC.

This chain joins TRBV27 and TRBJ2-7; 12 nucleotides line up with TRBD2. V lost 2 bases to trimming and J lost 7 bases; unmatched junction nucleotides: 6. Germline CDR1 and CDR2: MNHEY and SMNVEV (reference sequence). This CDR3 region has 15 residues. DNA for the CDR3: TGTGCCAGCAGTTTAGTCGGGACTAGCGGGTATGAGCAGTACTTC. This translates into CASSLVGTSGYEQYF.

This sequence joins TRBV7-9 and TRBJ2-7; 7 positions match TRBD1. There are 15 residues in the CDR3. CDR1 is SEHNR, CDR2 FQNEAQ, per germline (reference sequence). V lost 5 bases to trimming and J lost 5 bases; unmatched junction nucleotides: 12. CDR3 sequence (DNA): TGTGCCAGCAGCCCGCCCCACGAAAGGGGGCACGAGCAGTACTTC. Residues: CASSPPHERGHEQYF.

The CDR3 reads CASSIAAGTRQPQHF. The CDR3, as DNA: TGTGCCAGTAGTATAGCGGCAGGAACACGGCAGCCCCAGCATTTT. The V and J genes are TRBV19 and TRBJ1-5; no clear D gene. The ends were cut back, 1 base at V and 7 bases at J, with 14 bases in the middle. Germline assignment: CDR1 LNHDA and CDR2 SQIVND (reference sequence). The CDR3 runs to 15 residues.

This chain joins TRBV28 and TRBJ2-1, with TRBD2 as a possible D gene (6 bases). The CDR3 runs 16 residues. Germline CDR1 is MDHEN and CDR2 is SYDVKM. Trimming took 6 bases from V and 7 from J, leaving 22 bases between them. In DNA, the CDR3 is TGTGCCAGCAGGCCAGTTACTAGGAGGGAGAGAAATGAGCAGTTCTTC. This translates into CASRPVTRRERNEQFF.

The V gene is TRBV4-3, the J gene TRBJ1-1, with D uncertain. Trimming shortened V by 3 bases and J by 6 bases, and 14 bases separated the two germline ends. The CDR3 is 14 amino acids. CDR1 LGHNA and CDR2 YSLEER come from the germline V gene. CDR3 coding DNA: TGCGCCAGCAGCCAGGCCCCCCTAGGATCTGAAGCTTTCTTT. Protein sequence: CASSQAPLGSEAFF.

This chain links TRBV7-9 with TRBJ2-7; the match to TRBD1 covers 8 bases. V trimming: 4 bases; J trimming: 5 bases; junction bases outside the gene matches: 22. Germline V gives CDR1 SEHNR, CDR2 FQNEAQ (reference sequence). The CDR3 extends over 19 amino acids. This CDR3 reads CASSSRKFQGAQGTNEQYF. CDR3 in DNA: TGTGCCAGCAGCTCCCGGAAGTTCCAGGGGGCGCAGGGAACTAACGAGCAGTACTTC. The full variable domain, in which reference TRBV7-9 and TRBJ2-7 provide the parts outside the CDR3, is DTGVSQNPRHKITKRGQNVTFRCDPISEHNRLYWYRQTLGQGPEFLTYFQNEAQLEKSRLLSDRFSAERPKGSFSTLEIQRTEQGDSAMYLCASSSRKFQGAQGTNEQYFGPGTRLTVT.

V gene TRBV5-1 combines with J gene TRBJ2-2; 9 bases line up with TRBD1. V lost 5 bases to trimming and J lost 5 bases; unmatched junction nucleotides: 4. CDR3 length: 14 residues. CDR1 is SGHRS, CDR2 YFSETQ, per germline. CDR3: CASRQGARTGELFF. The CDR3 bases are TGCGCCAGCAGACAGGGGGCACGGACCGGGGAGCTGTTTTTT.

The J gene is TRBJ2-1, the V gene TRBV18; 14 nucleotides align to TRBD2. Germline V gene data show CDR1 as KGHSH and CDR2 as LQKENI. The CDR3 covers 17 residues. The J segment lost 5 bases and the V segment lost 4 bases, leaving 7 bases of the junction unmatched. The CDR3 bases are TGTGCCAGCTCACTAAATTCGGGACTAGCGGGGGACAATGAGCAGTTCTTC. This translates into CASSLNSGLAGDNEQFF.

The V gene is TRBV6-2 or TRBV6-3, the J gene TRBJ2-7; 8 nucleotides match TRBD2. The V gene end was trimmed by 5 bases and the J gene end by 3 bases; junction bases not matched to a gene: 9. The CDR3 sequence is 15 residues long. Germline assignment: CDR1 MNHEY and CDR2 SVGEGT. CDR3 in amino acids: CASSPTSGALYEQYF. The CDR3 bases are TGTGCCAGCAGTCCCACTAGCGGAGCCCTCTACGAGCAGTACTTC.

The chain has TRBV11-2 and TRBJ1-2, with 7 bases that match TRBD1. CDR1 is SGHAT and CDR2 is FQNNGV in the germline V gene. This CDR3 is 15 amino acids long. V shed 5 bases and J 4 bases; nucleotides not matched to a gene: 10. This CDR3 is CASSTNRGFAYGYTF. The CDR3 coding sequence is TGTGCCAGCAGCACGAACAGGGGTTTTGCCTATGGCTACACCTTC.

The chain couples TRBV7-9 to TRBJ2-5, with 7 bases matching TRBD1. With V trimmed by 5 bases and J by 3 bases, 9 bases remained unmatched. The CDR3 is 15 residues long. Germline-derived CDR1 and CDR2 are SEHNR and FQNEAQ (reference sequence). CDR3 protein: CASSQGQTLKETQYF. The CDR3, as DNA: TGTGCCAGCAGCCAGGGACAGACCCTAAAAGAGACCCAGTACTTC.

The V and J genes are TRBV6-2 or TRBV6-3 and TRBJ2-1; 9 positions agree with TRBD1. The CDR3 length is 18 residues. With 6 bases clipped from V and 0 bases from J, the junction kept 12 bases outside the gene matches. Germline loops: CDR1 MNHEY, CDR2 SVGEGT. The CDR3 DNA sequence: TGTGCCAGCAGCCAACCGACAGGGGGGGGGATCTCCTACAATGAGCAGTTCTTC. It translates to CASSQPTGGGISYNEQFF.

V gene TRBV7-3 combines with J gene TRBJ2-1, with 8 bases fitting TRBD2. The length of the CDR3 is 16 residues. Trimming took 3 bases from V and 0 from J; bases not matched to a gene: 4. Germline values: CDR1 SGHTA, CDR2 FQGTGA. Written as DNA, the CDR3 is TGTGCCAGCAGCTTCACCGGGACTAGCTCCTACAATGAGCAGTTCTTC. As protein: CASSFTGTSSYNEQFF.

For the CDR3, the DNA is TGTGCCAGCAGTTACCGAGGGGGCCCTGGTACTGAAGCTTTCTTT. It encodes CASSYRGGPGTEAFF. The chain has TRBV28 and TRBJ1-1; 7 bases agree with TRBD1. This CDR3 has 15 residues. The ends lost 4 bases at V and 5 bases at J; junction bases unmatched: 10. From germline, CDR1 is MDHEN and CDR2 SYDVKM. The whole variable domain, filled in from reference TRBV28 and TRBJ1-1, reads DVKVTQSSRYLVKRTGEKVFLECVQDMDHENMFWYRQDPGLGLRLIYFSYDVKMKEKGDIPEGYSVSREKKERFSLILESASTNQTSMYLCASSYRGGPGTEAFFGQGTRLTVV.